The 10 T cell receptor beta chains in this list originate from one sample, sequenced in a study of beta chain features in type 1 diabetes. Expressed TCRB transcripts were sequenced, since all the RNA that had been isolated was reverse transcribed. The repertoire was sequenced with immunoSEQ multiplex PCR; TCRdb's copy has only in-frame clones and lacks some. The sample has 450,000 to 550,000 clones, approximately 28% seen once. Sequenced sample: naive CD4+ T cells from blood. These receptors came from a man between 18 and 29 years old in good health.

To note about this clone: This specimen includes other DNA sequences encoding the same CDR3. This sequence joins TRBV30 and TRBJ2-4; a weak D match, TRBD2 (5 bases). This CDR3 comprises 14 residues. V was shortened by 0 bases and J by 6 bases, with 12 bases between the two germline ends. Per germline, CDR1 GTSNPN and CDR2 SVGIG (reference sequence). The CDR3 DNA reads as TGTGCCTGGAGTGTACCCAGCGGTGGAAACATTCAGTACTTC. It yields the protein CAWSVPSGGNIQYF. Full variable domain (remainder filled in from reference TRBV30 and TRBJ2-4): SQTIHQWPATLVQPVGSPLSLECTVEGTSNPNLYWYRQAAGRGLQLLFYSVGIGQISSEVPQNLSASRPQDRQFILSSKKLLLSDSGFYLCAWSVPSGGNIQYFGAGTRLSVL.

The CDR3, as DNA: TGTGCCAGCAGCCAAGTTCGATTGGGACACCTCGGCGAGCAGTACTTC. Translated, it gives CASSQVRLGHLGEQYF. The genes are TRBV4-2 and TRBJ2-7; a weak D match, TRBD1 (6 bases). Per the germline V gene, CDR1 is LGHNA and CDR2 is YNFKEQ. This CDR3 comprises 16 residues. V was trimmed by 1 base and J by 6 bases, leaving 19 bases between them.

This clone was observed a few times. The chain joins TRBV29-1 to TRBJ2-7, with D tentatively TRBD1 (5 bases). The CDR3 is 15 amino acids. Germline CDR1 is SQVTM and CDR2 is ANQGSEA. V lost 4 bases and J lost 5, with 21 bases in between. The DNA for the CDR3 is TGCAGCGTTGGTTGGTCGCCGGACACCCTGGACGAGCAGTACTTC. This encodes CSVGWSPDTLDEQYF.

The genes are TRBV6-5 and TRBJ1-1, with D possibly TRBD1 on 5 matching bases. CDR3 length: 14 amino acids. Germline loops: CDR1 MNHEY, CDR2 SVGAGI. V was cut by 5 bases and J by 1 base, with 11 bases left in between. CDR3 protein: CASSRPDRNTEAFF. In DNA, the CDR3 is TGTGCCAGCAGTCGACCCGACAGGAACACTGAAGCTTTCTTT.

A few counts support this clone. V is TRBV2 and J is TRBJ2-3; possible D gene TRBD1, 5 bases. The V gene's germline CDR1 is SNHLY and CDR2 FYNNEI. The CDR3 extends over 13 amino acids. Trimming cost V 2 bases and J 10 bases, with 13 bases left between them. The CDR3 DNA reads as TGTGCCAGCAGTGAAAGTGTAGGGGTTGCGCAGTATTTT. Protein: CASSESVGVAQYF. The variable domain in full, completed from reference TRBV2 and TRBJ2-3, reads EPEVTQTPSHQVTQMGQEVILRCVPISNHLYFYWYRQILGQKVEFLVSFYNNEISEKSEIFDDQFSVERPDGSNFTLKIRSTKLEDSAMYFCASSESVGVAQYFGPGTRLTVL.

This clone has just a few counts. Here the CDR3 reads CSVFGGRAGTDTQYF. The CDR3 nucleotides read TGCAGCGTTTTCGGCGGGAGGGCCGGCACAGATACGCAGTATTTT. The chain is built from TRBV29-1 and TRBJ2-3, with 9 bases aligning to TRBD2. V lost 5 bases to trimming and J lost 1 base; unmatched junction nucleotides: 7. The length of the CDR3 is 15 residues. In germline, CDR1 is SQVTM, CDR2 ANQGSEA.

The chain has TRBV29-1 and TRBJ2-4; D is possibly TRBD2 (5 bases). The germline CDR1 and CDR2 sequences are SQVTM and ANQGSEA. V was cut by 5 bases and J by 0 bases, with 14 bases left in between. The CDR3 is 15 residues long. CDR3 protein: CSVSEETIAKNIQYF. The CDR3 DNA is TGCAGCGTTTCGGAGGAGACTATAGCCAAAAACATTCAGTACTTC.

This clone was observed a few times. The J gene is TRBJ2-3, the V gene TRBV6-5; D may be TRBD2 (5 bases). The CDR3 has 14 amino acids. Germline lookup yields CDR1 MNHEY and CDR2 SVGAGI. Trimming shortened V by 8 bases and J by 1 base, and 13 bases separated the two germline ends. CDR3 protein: CASLSQEGTDTQYF. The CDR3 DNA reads TGTGCCAGCCTGAGTCAGGAGGGCACAGATACGCAGTATTTT.

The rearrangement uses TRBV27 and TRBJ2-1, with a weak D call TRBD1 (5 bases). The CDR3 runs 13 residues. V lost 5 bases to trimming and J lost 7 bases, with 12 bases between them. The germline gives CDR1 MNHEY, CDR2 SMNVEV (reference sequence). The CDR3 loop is CASSTRVGNEQFF. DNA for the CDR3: TGTGCCAGCAGTACCAGGGTGGGTAATGAGCAGTTCTTC.

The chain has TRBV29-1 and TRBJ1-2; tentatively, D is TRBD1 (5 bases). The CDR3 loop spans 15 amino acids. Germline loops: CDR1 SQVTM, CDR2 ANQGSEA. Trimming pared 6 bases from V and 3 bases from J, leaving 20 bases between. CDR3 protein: CSVFQDNPRDYGYTF. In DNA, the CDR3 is TGCAGCGTCTTCCAGGACAACCCACGGGACTATGGCTACACCTTC.